This T cell receptor beta chain was recorded in a study of shared clonotypes between healthy human individuals. Study-level information: Each donor contributed plates that comprised three CD4 naive, three CD4 memory, two CD8 naive and one CD8 memory.

To note about this clone: Other nucleotide sequences in the sample specify the same CDR3.

Method: immunoSEQ multiplex PCR; TCRdb's copy keeps in-frame clones and lacks some. The data contain roughly 2.4 million clones, approximately 94% of them singletons. The CDR3 loop spans 12 amino acids. Germline assignment: CDR1 SNHLY and CDR2 FYNNEI. The germline V and J ends were trimmed by 1 base and 9 bases, with 10 bases remaining between them. Sequencing input: naive CD4+ T cells sorted from blood. Subset defined: CD45RA+ positively selected. The rearrangement joins TRBV2 to TRBJ2-7; the D is unclear. The source of this sequence is a man younger than 30 in good health. CDR3 protein: CASSEEGLGQYF. The CDR3 DNA reads as TGTGCCAGCAGTGAAGAAGGGTTAGGGCAGTACTTC.